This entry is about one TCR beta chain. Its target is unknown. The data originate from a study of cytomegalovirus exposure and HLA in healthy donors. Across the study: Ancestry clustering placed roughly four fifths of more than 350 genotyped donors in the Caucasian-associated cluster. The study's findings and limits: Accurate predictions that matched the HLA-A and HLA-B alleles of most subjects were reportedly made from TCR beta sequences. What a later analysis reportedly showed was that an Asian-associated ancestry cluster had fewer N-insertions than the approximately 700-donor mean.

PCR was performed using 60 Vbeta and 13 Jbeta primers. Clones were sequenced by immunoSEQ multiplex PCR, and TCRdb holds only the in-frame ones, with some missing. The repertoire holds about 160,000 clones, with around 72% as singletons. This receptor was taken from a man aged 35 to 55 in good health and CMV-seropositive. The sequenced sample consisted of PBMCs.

The CDR3 reads CASSPRDTSYEQYF. The CDR3 coding sequence is TGTGCCAGCAGCCCTAGGGACACCTCCTACGAGCAGTACTTC. V usage is TRBV7-9 and J usage is TRBJ2-7, with TRBD1 as a possible D gene (6 bases). The germline V gene encodes CDR1 SEHNR and CDR2 FQNEAQ (reference sequence). V gave up 5 bases and J gave up 0 bases, with 11 bases separating them. CDR3 length equals 14 residues.